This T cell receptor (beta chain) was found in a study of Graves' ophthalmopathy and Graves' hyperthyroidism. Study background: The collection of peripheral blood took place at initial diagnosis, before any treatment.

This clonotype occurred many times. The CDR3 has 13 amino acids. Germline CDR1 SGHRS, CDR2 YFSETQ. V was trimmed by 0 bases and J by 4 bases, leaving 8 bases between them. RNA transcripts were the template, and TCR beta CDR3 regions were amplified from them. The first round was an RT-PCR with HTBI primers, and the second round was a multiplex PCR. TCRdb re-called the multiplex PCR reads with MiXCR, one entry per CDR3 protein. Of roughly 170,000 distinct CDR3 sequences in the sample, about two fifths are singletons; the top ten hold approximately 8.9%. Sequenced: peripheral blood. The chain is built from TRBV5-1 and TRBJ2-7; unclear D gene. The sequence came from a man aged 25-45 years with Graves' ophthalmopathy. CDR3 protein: CASSLADQYEQYF. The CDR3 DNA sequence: TGCGCCAGCAGCTTGGCAGATCAGTACGAGCAGTACTTC.